The clone carrying this TCR beta chain has a handful of counts. What it recognizes is unknown. The data derive from a study of T-cell reconstitution after alpha-beta-depleted transplantation in children. Study-wide findings and caveats: A year post-transplant, T-cell counts and diversity derived mostly from newly produced T cells. Reports say that about two months after transplant, the alpha-beta T cells came out of several hundred graft clones that had expanded.

V lost 5 bases to trimming and J lost 2 bases, with 15 bases between them. CDR3 length: 15 amino acids. Researchers prepared the TCRbeta library using unique molecular identifiers, the study reports. One entry per CDR3 protein results from TCRdb running MiXCR on the PCR reads. In the table there are around 800,000 distinct CDR3 sequences, 16% of which are singletons. The gene calls are TRBV12-3 or TRBV12-4 and TRBJ1-1; D ambiguous. This TCR was recovered from a male patient younger than 18 who had a stem cell transplant for acute lymphoblastic leukemia, so the T cells may come from the graft donor. This material consisted of PBMCs, mostly from graft donor cells, taken 360 days after TCRalphabeta/CD19-depleted stem cell transplant. CDR3 protein: CASSDLQEGNTEAFF. The CDR3 DNA is TGTGCCAGCAGTGACCTGCAGGAGGGAAACACTGAAGCTTTCTTT.